A selection of T cell receptor beta chains follows, all from one sample in a study of T cells in Graves' hyperthyroidism and ophthalmopathy. TCRdb re-called the multiplex PCR reads through MiXCR, storing one row per CDR3 protein. The data contain hundreds of thousands of distinct CDR3 sequences, 13% to 15% of them singletons. Sequencing was carried out using blood. All receptors derive from a woman aged 18-29 years with Graves' hyperthyroidism. Each CDR3 is given with its conserved first and last residue. Fields, in order: D gene, V gene, CDR3 length, J gene, clone size, CDR3 protein, CDR3 DNA. D genes are given only for firm matches. Size is stated for part of the rows, as once, few or many counts, or as a class when the clone is expanded.

D gene: TRBD1; V gene: TRBV7-8; CDR3 length: 19; J gene: TRBJ1-4; clone size: NA; CDR3 protein: CASSLTYEITGGDGEKLFF; CDR3 DNA: TGTGCCAGCAGCCTAACCTACGAAATTACAGGGGGCGATGGGGAAAAACTGTTTTTT
D gene: TRBD2; V gene: TRBV6-1; CDR3 length: 14; J gene: TRBJ2-1; clone size: NA; CDR3 protein: CASSGSGRANEQFF; CDR3 DNA: TGTGCCAGCAGTGGTAGCGGGAGGGCCAATGAGCAGTTCTTC
D gene: TRBD1; V gene: TRBV20-1; CDR3 length: 14; J gene: TRBJ2-1; clone size: many; CDR3 protein: CSASPGQGRNEQFF; CDR3 DNA: TGCAGTGCTAGTCCGGGACAGGGACGAAATGAGCAGTTCTTC
D gene: NA; V gene: TRBV2; CDR3 length: 18; J gene: TRBJ2-7; clone size: few; CDR3 protein: CASSEGQFTKPSSYEQYF; CDR3 DNA: TGTGCCAGCAGTGAAGGGCAGTTCACCAAGCCAAGCTCCTACGAGCAGTACTTC
D gene: TRBD1; V gene: TRBV15; CDR3 length: 16; J gene: TRBJ1-5; clone size: NA; CDR3 protein: CATRKVTGVSNQPQHF; CDR3 DNA: TGTGCCACCCGAAAGGTCACAGGGGTGAGCAATCAGCCCCAGCATTTT
D gene: NA; V gene: TRBV9; CDR3 length: 14; J gene: TRBJ2-7; clone size: many; CDR3 protein: CASSVEPGGSEQYF; CDR3 DNA: TGTGCCAGCAGCGTAGAACCAGGGGGGAGCGAGCAGTACTTC
D gene: TRBD1; V gene: TRBV19; CDR3 length: 15; J gene: TRBJ1-1; clone size: few; CDR3 protein: CASSIRGGINTEAFF; CDR3 DNA: TGTGCCAGTAGTATCAGGGGGGGGATCAACACTGAAGCTTTCTTT
D gene: NA; V gene: TRBV6-2/TRBV6-3; CDR3 length: 14; J gene: TRBJ1-1; clone size: many; CDR3 protein: CASSSGTWNTEAFF; CDR3 DNA: TGTGCCAGCAGTTCCGGGACATGGAACACTGAAGCTTTCTTT
D gene: TRBD2; V gene: TRBV20-1; CDR3 length: 19; J gene: TRBJ2-3; clone size: many; CDR3 protein: CSARDFPPLTSGNTDTQYF; CDR3 DNA: TGCAGTGCTAGAGATTTCCCCCCTTTGACTAGCGGGAACACAGATACGCAGTATTTT
D gene: TRBD2; V gene: TRBV20-1; CDR3 length: 19; J gene: TRBJ2-2; clone size: NA; CDR3 protein: CSARVSISLAGANTGELFF; CDR3 DNA: TGCAGTGCTAGAGTATCTATTTCTCTAGCGGGGGCGAACACCGGGGAGCTGTTTTTT
D gene: NA; V gene: TRBV12-3/TRBV12-4; CDR3 length: 13; J gene: TRBJ1-2; clone size: few; CDR3 protein: CASSPPGLDGYTF; CDR3 DNA: TGTGCCAGCAGTCCTCCGGGACTGGATGGCTACACCTTC
D gene: NA; V gene: TRBV20-1; CDR3 length: 12; J gene: TRBJ1-5; clone size: many; CDR3 protein: CSARNSFVPQHF; CDR3 DNA: TGCAGTGCTAGAAACAGTTTTGTGCCCCAGCATTTT
D gene: NA; V gene: TRBV11-3; CDR3 length: 10; J gene: TRBJ1-1; clone size: many; CDR3 protein: CASGNTEAFF; CDR3 DNA: TGTGCCAGCGGAAACACTGAAGCTTTCTTT
D gene: NA; V gene: TRBV3-1; CDR3 length: 15; J gene: TRBJ2-1; clone size: many; CDR3 protein: CASSQQGVSYNEQFF; CDR3 DNA: TGTGCCAGCAGCCAACAGGGAGTTTCATACAATGAGCAGTTCTTC